This T cell receptor (beta chain) comes out of a study of sequential checkpoint blockade in melanoma. Overall study context: Arm A got nivolumab then ipilimumab; arm B the reverse, 1:1. 75 to 95 pretreatment tumor DNA samples were TCRβ immunosequenced. Both treatment sequences were followed by maintenance nivolumab.

TCRdb's copy holds only in-frame clones and misses some; the assay was immunoSEQ multiplex PCR. The sample consists of approximately 3,000 clones, over 15% of them appearing once. Unmatched junction bases numbered 6, after V lost 3 bases and J lost 0 bases. CDR3 length equals 16 residues. Germline values: CDR1 SGHNT, CDR2 YENEEA. This clone is deemed large. Specified treatment: randomized to nivolumab then ipilimumab (arm A) or the reverse (arm B). The source is a human donor with melanoma. V and J are TRBV11-3 and TRBJ2-3; TRBD1 matches 7 bases. The sequencing here drew on tumor tissue (inferred from file names), taken from a patient given nivolumab and ipilimumab in sequence. This CDR3 is CASSFPGTDSTDTQYF. CDR3 nucleotide sequence: TGTGCCAGCAGCTTCCCCGGGACAGACAGCACAGATACGCAGTATTTT.